Each of the 23 T cell receptor beta chains below was sequenced from the same sample in a study of blood T cell repertoires in COVID-19. Using immunoSEQ multiplex PCR, the repertoire was profiled, and TCRdb retains in-frame clones only, with some absent. The top ten clones hold about 16% of a sample with tens of thousands of clones, about 84% of them seen once. The sequenced material came from peripheral blood. The receptors stem from a human donor in a cohort sampled during active COVID-19.

The chain has TRBV10-1 and TRBJ2-7, with 14 bases lining up with TRBD2. Germline-derived CDR1 and CDR2 are WNHNN and SYGVQD (reference sequence). V shed 8 bases and J 1 base; nucleotides not matched to a gene: 4. This CDR3 region has 15 residues. DNA for the CDR3: TGCGCCAGCGCTAGACTAGCGGGAGGGTCCTACGAGCAGTACTTC. Translating gives CASARLAGGSYEQYF.

V is TRBV7-8 and J is TRBJ2-1; TRBD2 might be the D (6 bases). This CDR3 has 16 amino acids. Germline V gene data show CDR1 as SGHVS and CDR2 as FQNEAQ. V lost 2 bases and J 9 bases, leaving 20 bases between the germline ends. The CDR3 reads CASSLPLRLGGSEQFF. As DNA, the CDR3 is TGTGCCAGCAGCTTACCCCTTAGACTAGGAGGAAGTGAGCAGTTCTTC.

The V call is TRBV18, the J call TRBJ1-1; D unresolved. V was cut by 3 bases and J by 1 base, with 6 bases left in between. There are 13 residues in the CDR3. The germline gives CDR1 KGHSH, CDR2 LQKENI. The CDR3 DNA is TGTGCCAGCTCACCGGCGGCGAACACTGAAGCTTTCTTT. Protein sequence: CASSPAANTEAFF.

This chain connects TRBV7-2 to TRBJ2-7; 7 positions match TRBD2. The CDR3 loop spans 15 amino acids. Losses at the gene ends were 5 bases for V and 3 bases for J; bases not matched to a gene: 10. CDR1 SGHTA and CDR2 FQGNSA come from the germline V gene. The DNA of the CDR3 is TGTGCCAGCAGCCCGTCCCAAGGGGAGGGCTACGAGCAGTACTTC. This encodes CASSPSQGEGYEQYF. Supplemented by reference TRBV7-2 and TRBJ2-7, the full variable domain reads GAGVSQSPSNKVTEKGKDVELRCDPISGHTALYWYRQSLGQGLEFLIYFQGNSAPDKSGLPSDRFSAERTGGSVSTLTIQRTQQEDSAVYLCASSPSQGEGYEQYFGPGTRLTVT.

This chain joins TRBV7-8 and TRBJ1-2; TRBD1 aligns across 7 bases. The CDR3 sequence is 17 residues long. The germline V gene has CDR1 SGHVS and CDR2 FQNEAQ. With 1 base clipped from V and 3 bases from J, the junction kept 11 bases outside the gene matches. Here the CDR3 reads CASSLGDRPTSYYGYTF. CDR3 in DNA: TGTGCCAGCAGCTTAGGGGACAGACCGACCTCTTACTATGGCTACACCTTC.

The chain employs TRBV6-5 and TRBJ2-7; TRBD1 aligns across 8 bases. This CDR3 contains 14 residues. Germline CDR1 MNHEY, CDR2 SVGAGI. J gave up 2 bases and V 4 bases, and 4 bases lay outside the gene matches. CDR3 sequence reads: CASSSGQGTYEQYF. CDR3 coding DNA: TGTGCCAGCAGTTCCGGACAGGGAACCTACGAGCAGTACTTC.

V and J are TRBV11-2 and TRBJ2-7, with 9 bases fitting TRBD1. Germline CDR1 is SGHAT and CDR2 is FQNNGV. This CDR3 comprises 14 residues. The V gene end was trimmed by 3 bases and the J gene end by 7 bases; junction bases not matched to a gene: 7. This CDR3 is CASSLGTGRWEQYF. The CDR3 coding sequence is TGTGCCAGCAGCTTGGGGACAGGGCGTTGGGAGCAGTACTTC.

The chain is built from TRBV7-8 and TRBJ2-1; possibly TRBD2 for D (5 bases). Germline CDR1 SGHVS, CDR2 FQNEAQ. The V end was cut by 1 base, the J end by 9 bases, with 16 bases between. This CDR3 contains 15 residues. CDR3: CASSLGPGYRVEQFF. The CDR3 nucleotides are TGTGCCAGCAGCTTAGGGCCGGGATACCGGGTTGAGCAGTTCTTC.

The chain couples TRBV4-2 to TRBJ1-1; no clear D. The germline CDR1 and CDR2 sequences are LGHNA and YNFKEQ. V was clipped by 0 bases and J by 0 bases, with 17 bases between them. The CDR3 has 18 residues. The CDR3 spells CASSQDLNSLVMNTEAFF. CDR3 in DNA: TGTGCCAGCAGCCAAGATCTCAACAGCCTCGTGATGAACACTGAAGCTTTCTTT.

The gene calls are TRBV7-9 and TRBJ1-5; D is ambiguous. Trimming pared 3 bases from V and 4 bases from J, leaving 7 bases between. CDR3 length: 13 amino acids. Germline CDR1 and CDR2: SEHNR and FQNEAQ (reference sequence). The CDR3 loop is CASSFQENQPQHF. DNA of the CDR3: TGTGCCAGCAGCTTTCAGGAAAATCAGCCCCAGCATTTT.

In DNA form, the CDR3 reads TGTGCCAGCAGCTTGGACAGGGGTTTTAACTACGAGCAGTACTTC. It translates to CASSLDRGFNYEQYF. The J gene is TRBJ2-7, the V gene TRBV7-2; TRBD1 matches at 9 bases. Trimming cost V 3 bases and J 3 bases; bases outside gene matches: 6. CDR1 SGHTA and CDR2 FQGNSA come from the germline V gene. The CDR3 is 15 amino acids. Supplemented by reference TRBV7-2 and TRBJ2-7, the full variable domain reads GAGVSQSPSNKVTEKGKDVELRCDPISGHTALYWYRQSLGQGLEFLIYFQGNSAPDKSGLPSDRFSAERTGGSVSTLTIQRTQQEDSAVYLCASSLDRGFNYEQYFGPGTRLTVT.

V usage is TRBV5-1 and J usage is TRBJ2-3; D unresolved. Germline V gives CDR1 SGHRS, CDR2 YFSETQ. V was trimmed by 4 bases and J by 2 bases, leaving 5 bases between them. The CDR3 covers 12 residues. The CDR3 nucleotides are TGCGCCAGCAGCCCGTTCACAGATACGCAGTATTTT. It translates to CASSPFTDTQYF.

The chain links TRBV29-1 to TRBJ2-1, with 9 bases identical to TRBD1. The V segment lost 6 bases and the J segment 8 bases; nucleotides outside the gene matches: 14. The CDR3 sequence is 15 residues long. Per the germline V gene, CDR1 is SQVTM and CDR2 is ANQGSEA. The CDR3, as DNA: TGCAGCGTCATAAGCAACAGGGGGCATATCGATGAGCAGTTCTTC. Protein sequence: CSVISNRGHIDEQFF.

In regard to this clone: The germline gene is not matched at one end of the junction; a read error may be the cause. The chain employs TRBV7-6 and TRBJ2-3; TRBD1 aligns across 8 bases. CDR3 length: 17 amino acids. Germline CDR1 SGHVS, CDR2 FNYEAQ. The CDR3, as DNA: TGTGCCAGCAGATTAGAAGGGGTCAGGGGGCGCGGAAATACGCAGTATTTT. It specifies CASRLEGVRGRGNTQYF.

The chain carries TRBV19 and TRBJ2-7; the D is unclear. CDR1 and CDR2 (germline): LNHDA, SQIVND (reference sequence). The CDR3 sequence is 13 residues long. V was shortened by 3 bases and J by 1 base, with 7 bases between the two germline ends. The CDR3 protein is CASSIGLSYEQYF. The CDR3 nucleotides are TGTGCCAGTAGTATCGGTCTATCCTACGAGCAGTACTTC.

V usage is TRBV11-1 and J usage is TRBJ2-1, with a weak D call TRBD1 (6 bases). Germline lookup yields CDR1 SGHAT and CDR2 FQDESV (reference sequence). This CDR3 contains 16 residues. V was cut by 5 bases and J by 5 bases, with 19 bases left in between. CDR3 in DNA: TGTGCCAGCAGCCCCCGATGGGGGCTGGGGGACAATGAGCAGTTCTTC. Its translation: CASSPRWGLGDNEQFF.

In this sample, this clone turned up a few times. The V call is TRBV21-1, the J call TRBJ2-3; TRBD1, the D gene given by the table, was not confirmed from the DNA. TRBV21-1 is given as a pseudogene. The CDR3 loop spans 12 amino acids. CDR3 in amino acids: CASSAGGQRKYF. CDR3 in DNA: TGTGCCAGCAGCGCTGGGGGACAGAGAAAGTATTTT.

V gene TRBV30 combines with J gene TRBJ1-3; 7 nucleotides agree with TRBD1. CDR1 and CDR2 (germline): GTSNPN, SVGIG (reference sequence). The V and J ends lost 0 bases and 8 bases, in that order; junction bases with no gene match: 7. This CDR3 contains 14 residues. In DNA, the CDR3 is TGTGCCTGGAGTGTACCGACAGGGTTGGACACCATATATTTT. This gives the protein CAWSVPTGLDTIYF. The complete variable domain, with remaining parts taken from reference TRBV30 and TRBJ1-3, reads SQTIHQWPATLVQPVGSPLSLECTVEGTSNPNLYWYRQAAGRGLQLLFYSVGIGQISSEVPQNLSASRPQDRQFILSSKKLLLSDSGFYLCAWSVPTGLDTIYFGEGSWLTVV.

This chain connects TRBV27 to TRBJ2-1; 7 nucleotides match TRBD2. The CDR3 is made up of 14 amino acids. Germline CDR1 reads MNHEY; CDR2 reads SMNVEV (reference sequence). V lost 5 bases to trimming and J lost 6 bases; unmatched junction nucleotides: 7. CDR3 bases: TGTGCCAGCAGTACCAGACTAGCAGGCAATGAGCAGTTCTTC. The encoded protein is CASSTRLAGNEQFF.

The chain links TRBV6-5 to TRBJ2-5, with 8 positions matching TRBD1. The CDR3 covers 15 residues. The junction had 11 bases not matched to a gene; V was cut back by 6 bases and J by 5 bases. From germline, CDR1 is MNHEY and CDR2 SVGAGI. The CDR3 DNA sequence: TGTGCCAGCAGCGACAACGGACAGGGTGGGGAGACCCAGTACTTC. Amino acid sequence: CASSDNGQGGETQYF.

J is TRBJ2-3 and V is TRBV7-9, with 8 bases fitting TRBD1. J gave up 0 bases and V 2 bases, and 13 bases lay outside the gene matches. Germline V gene data show CDR1 as SEHNR and CDR2 as FQNEAQ (reference sequence). CDR3 length equals 19 residues. In nucleotides, the CDR3 is TGTGCCAGCAGCTTAAGTGGGTTCAGGGGGCGCGGTAGCACAGATACGCAGTATTTT. It translates to CASSLSGFRGRGSTDTQYF.

This clone was picked up one time. The V gene is TRBV2, the J gene TRBJ1-3; maybe TRBD1 (6 bases). Trimming cost V 5 bases and J 0 bases, with 14 bases left between them. Germline CDR1 reads SNHLY; CDR2 reads FYNNEI. This CDR3 has 16 amino acids. The CDR3 DNA follows: TGTGCCAGCAGTATTAGTTGGGGGCTCTCTGGAAACACCATATATTTT. Its translation is CASSISWGLSGNTIYF. The whole variable domain, remainder taken from reference TRBV2 and TRBJ1-3, is EPEVTQTPSHQVTQMGQEVILRCVPISNHLYFYWYRQILGQKVEFLVSFYNNEISEKSEIFDDQFSVERPDGSNFTLKIRSTKLEDSAMYFCASSISWGLSGNTIYFGEGSWLTVV.

The V call is TRBV4-1, the J call TRBJ1-5, with 9 positions matching TRBD1. Per germline, CDR1 MGHRA and CDR2 YSYEKL. The CDR3 is 19 amino acids. V shed 3 bases, J shed 0 bases, and the junction held 12 bases outside the gene matches. The chain's CDR3 is CASSHRQGDGTYSNQPQHF. The DNA of the CDR3 is TGCGCCAGCAGCCATCGACAGGGGGACGGCACCTATAGCAATCAGCCCCAGCATTTT.